This TCR beta chain was captured in a study of OX40 agonist ivuxolimab in advanced cancers. Study-level results: Among T cells, CD8+ cells averaged more expanded clones than CD4+ cells.

Produced via immunoSEQ multiplex PCR; TCRdb's table is partial and in-frame only. The table has more than 80,000 clones, 85% to 95% seen once; the top ten hold roughly 0.26%. Turning to this clone: The antigen remains undetermined.

This TCR was sampled from an adult with an advanced solid tumor such as melanoma, head and neck, liver or kidney cancer. The sample consisted of CD4+ or CD8+ T cells sorted from blood, taken in a trial of the OX40 agonist ivuxolimab.

The CDR3 region is CSISGTSGWETQYF. The CDR3 DNA follows: TGCAGCATCTCCGGGACTAGCGGGTGGGAGACCCAGTACTTC. The genes are TRBV29-1 and TRBJ2-5; 12 nucleotides agree with TRBD2. Germline V gives CDR1 SQVTM, CDR2 ANQGSEA. This CDR3 is 14 amino acids long. With V trimmed by 8 bases and J by 5 bases, 9 bases remained unmatched.